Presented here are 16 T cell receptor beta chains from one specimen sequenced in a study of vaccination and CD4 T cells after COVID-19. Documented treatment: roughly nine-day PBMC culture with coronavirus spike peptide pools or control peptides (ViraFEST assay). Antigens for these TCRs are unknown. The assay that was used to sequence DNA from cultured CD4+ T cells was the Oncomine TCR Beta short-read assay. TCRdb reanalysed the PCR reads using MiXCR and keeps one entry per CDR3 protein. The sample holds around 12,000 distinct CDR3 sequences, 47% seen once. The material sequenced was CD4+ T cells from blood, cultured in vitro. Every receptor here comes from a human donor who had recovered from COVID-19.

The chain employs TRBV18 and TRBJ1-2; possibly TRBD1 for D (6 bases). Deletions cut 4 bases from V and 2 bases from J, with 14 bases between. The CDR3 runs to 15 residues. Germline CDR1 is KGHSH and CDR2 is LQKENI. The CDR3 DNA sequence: TGTGCCAGCTCACTGGGACAAGGGCCCAACTATGGCTACACCTTC. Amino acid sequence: CASSLGQGPNYGYTF.

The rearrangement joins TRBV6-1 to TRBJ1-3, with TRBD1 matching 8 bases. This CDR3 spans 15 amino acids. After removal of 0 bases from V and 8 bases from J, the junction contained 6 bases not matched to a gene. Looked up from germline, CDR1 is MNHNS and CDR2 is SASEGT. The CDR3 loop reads CASSEATGARDTIYF. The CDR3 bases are TGTGCCAGCAGTGAAGCGACAGGGGCCCGGGACACCATATATTTT.

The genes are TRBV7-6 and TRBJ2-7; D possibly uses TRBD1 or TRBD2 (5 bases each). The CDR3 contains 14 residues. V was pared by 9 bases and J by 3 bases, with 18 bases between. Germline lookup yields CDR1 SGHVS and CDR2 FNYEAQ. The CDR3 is CASVPRDGNYEQYF. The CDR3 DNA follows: TGTGCCAGTGTTCCCCGGGACGGCAACTACGAGCAGTACTTC.

In nucleotides, the CDR3 is TGTGCCAGCAGTGAAGGAGGATTCGGAAACACCATATATTTT. Its translation: CASSEGGFGNTIYF. V and J are TRBV6-1 and TRBJ1-3; D call uncertain. The CDR3 is 14 amino acids. Germline assignment: CDR1 MNHNS and CDR2 SASEGT. Trimming shortened V by 1 base and J by 4 bases, and 8 bases separated the two germline ends.

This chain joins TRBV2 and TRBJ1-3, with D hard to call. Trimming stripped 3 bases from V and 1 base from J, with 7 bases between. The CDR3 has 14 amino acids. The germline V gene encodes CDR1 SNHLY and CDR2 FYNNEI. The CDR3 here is CASSDQGSGNTIYF. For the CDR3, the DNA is TGTGCCAGCAGTGACCAAGGATCTGGAAACACCATATATTTT.

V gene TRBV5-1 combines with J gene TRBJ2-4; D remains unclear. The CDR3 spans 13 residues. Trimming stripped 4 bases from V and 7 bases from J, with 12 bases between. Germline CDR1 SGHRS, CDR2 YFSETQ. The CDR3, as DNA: TGCGCCAGCAGCCCGGACGGGCGGAACATTCAGTACTTC. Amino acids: CASSPDGRNIQYF.

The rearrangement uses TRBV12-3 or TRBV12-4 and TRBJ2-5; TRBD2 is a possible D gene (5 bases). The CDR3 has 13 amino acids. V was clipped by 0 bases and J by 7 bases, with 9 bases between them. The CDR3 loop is CASSLADSRTQYF. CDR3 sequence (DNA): TGTGCCAGCAGTTTAGCGGACTCTCGGACCCAGTACTTC.

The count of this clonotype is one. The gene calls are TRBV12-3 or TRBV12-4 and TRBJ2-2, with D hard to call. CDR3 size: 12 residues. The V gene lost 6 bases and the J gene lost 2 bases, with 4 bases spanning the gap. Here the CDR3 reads CASRPNTGELFF. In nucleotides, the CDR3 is TGTGCCAGCAGACCCAACACCGGGGAGCTGTTTTTT.

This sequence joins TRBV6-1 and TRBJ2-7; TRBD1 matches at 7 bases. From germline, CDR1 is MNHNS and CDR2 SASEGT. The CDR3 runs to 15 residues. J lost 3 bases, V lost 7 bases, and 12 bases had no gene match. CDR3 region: CASKSRDSSLYEQYF. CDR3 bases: TGTGCCAGCAAGTCCCGGGACAGTTCACTCTACGAGCAGTACTTC.

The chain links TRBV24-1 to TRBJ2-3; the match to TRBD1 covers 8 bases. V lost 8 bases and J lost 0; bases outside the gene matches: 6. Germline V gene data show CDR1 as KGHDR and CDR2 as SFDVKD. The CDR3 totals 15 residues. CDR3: CATTQGDRSTDTQYF. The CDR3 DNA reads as TGTGCCACCACCCAGGGGGACAGGAGCACAGATACGCAGTATTTT.

CDR3 sequence (DNA): TGCAGCGTCCAAACCGGGACAACCTCCTATGGCTACACCTTC. Encoded protein: CSVQTGTTSYGYTF. The rearrangement uses TRBV29-1 and TRBJ1-2; weak D call: TRBD1 (6 bases). The ends were cut back, 6 bases at V and 4 bases at J, with 18 bases in the middle. CDR3 length equals 14 residues. Germline CDR1 reads SQVTM; CDR2 reads ANQGSEA.

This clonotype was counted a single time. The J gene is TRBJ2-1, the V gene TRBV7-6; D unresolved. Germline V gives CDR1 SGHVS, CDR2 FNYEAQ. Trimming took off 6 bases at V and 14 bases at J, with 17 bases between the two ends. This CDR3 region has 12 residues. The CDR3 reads CASRKGGTREFF. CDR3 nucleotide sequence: TGTGCCAGCAGAAAGGGCGGAACCCGGGAGTTCTTC.

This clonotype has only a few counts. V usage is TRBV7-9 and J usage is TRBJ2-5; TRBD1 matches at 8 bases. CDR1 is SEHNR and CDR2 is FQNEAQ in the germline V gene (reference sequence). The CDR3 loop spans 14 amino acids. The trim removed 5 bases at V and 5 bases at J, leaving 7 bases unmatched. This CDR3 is CASSPRTGLETQYF. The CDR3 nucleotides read TGTGCCAGCAGCCCTCGGACAGGGCTGGAGACCCAGTACTTC.

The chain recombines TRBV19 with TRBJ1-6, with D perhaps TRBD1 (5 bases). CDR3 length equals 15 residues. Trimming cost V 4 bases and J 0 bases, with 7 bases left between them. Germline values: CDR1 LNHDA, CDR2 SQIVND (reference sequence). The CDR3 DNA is TGTGCCAGTAGTAGACAGAGCTCCTATAATTCACCCCTCCACTTT. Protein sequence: CASSRQSSYNSPLHF. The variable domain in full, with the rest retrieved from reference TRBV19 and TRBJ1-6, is DGGITQSPKYLFRKEGQNVTLSCEQNLNHDAMYWYRQDPGQGLRLIYYSQIVNDFQKGDIAEGYSVSREKKESFPLTVTSAQKNPTAFYLCASSRQSSYNSPLHFGNGTRLTVT.

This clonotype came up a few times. The CDR3 reads CASSLRERTTFGTGELFF. The CDR3 DNA sequence: TGTGCCAGCAGCTTACGAGAAAGGACTACATTTGGGACCGGGGAGCTGTTTTTT. The chain is built from TRBV7-8 and TRBJ2-2, with TRBD2 as a possible D gene (6 bases). This CDR3 has 18 amino acids. Germline V lookup: CDR1 SGHVS, CDR2 FQNEAQ. Trimming pared 2 bases from V and 5 bases from J, leaving 21 bases between.

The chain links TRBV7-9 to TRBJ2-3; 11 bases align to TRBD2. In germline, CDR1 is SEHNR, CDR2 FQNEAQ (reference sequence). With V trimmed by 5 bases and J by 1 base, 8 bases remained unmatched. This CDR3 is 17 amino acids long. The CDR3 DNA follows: TGTGCCAGCAGCCCCTGGGGACTAGCGGACGGCACAGATACGCAGTATTTT. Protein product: CASSPWGLADGTDTQYF. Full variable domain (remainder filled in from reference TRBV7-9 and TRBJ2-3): DTGVSQNPRHKITKRGQNVTFRCDPISEHNRLYWYRQTLGQGPEFLTYFQNEAQLEKSRLLSDRFSAERPKGSFSTLEIQRTEQGDSAMYLCASSPWGLADGTDTQYFGPGTRLTVL.